What follows are 31 T cell receptor beta chains derived from one specimen sequenced in a study of shared T cell receptors in the human thymus (dated by TCRdb to the early 2020s). Library method: the immunoSEQ multiplex PCR assay. As stored in TCRdb, this immuneACCESS dataset retains in-frame rearrangements with V and J assigned. A fraction of the clones does not appear; measured against another copy, unresolved V genes explain less than half of the discrepancy, and the remainder lacks a known reason. This sample has 450,000 to 650,000 clones in its table, and about 84% of those were observed once. The ten largest account for 0.01% to 0.015% of the sample. The sample also formed part of further work on human thymus T cells.

The sequenced material came from thymocytes. The origin of the receptors is a boy under three years old with a congenital heart defect. Donor details come from another sample of the same person, matched by shared clones.

V and J are TRBV11-3 and TRBJ2-7; 12 positions agree with TRBD2. Per the germline V gene, CDR1 is SGHNT and CDR2 is YENEEA. The CDR3 spans 17 residues. Losses at the gene ends were 5 bases for V and 0 bases for J; bases not matched to a gene: 8. This CDR3 reads CASSLGTSGLSSYEQYF. The CDR3 bases are TGTGCCAGCAGCCTAGGGACTAGCGGGCTAAGCTCCTACGAGCAGTACTTC.

V and J are TRBV27 and TRBJ2-7, with D tentatively TRBD1 (6 bases). Germline V gene data show CDR1 as MNHEY and CDR2 as SMNVEV (reference sequence). The CDR3 is made up of 18 amino acids. V gave up 2 bases and J gave up 3 bases, with 23 bases separating them. The CDR3 loop reads CASSLRLRGTGSIYEQYF. The CDR3 nucleotides read TGTGCCAGCAGTTTAAGGTTGAGGGGAACAGGGTCTATCTACGAGCAGTACTTC.

This chain links TRBV5-6 with TRBJ2-5, with 10 bases identical to TRBD1. The V gene's germline CDR1 is SGHDT and CDR2 YYEEEE. The CDR3 sequence is 16 residues long. Trimming cost V 5 bases and J 5 bases; bases outside gene matches: 12. CDR3 in amino acids: CASSSLSGTGEETQYF. The CDR3 DNA reads as TGTGCCAGCAGTTCCCTTTCCGGGACAGGGGAGGAGACCCAGTACTTC.

The chain links TRBV11-3 to TRBJ2-7; a possible D gene is TRBD2 (6 bases). V dropped 1 base and J dropped 9 bases, with 7 bases sitting between them. Germline CDR1 is SGHNT and CDR2 is YENEEA. CDR3 length: 11 residues. The chain's CDR3 is CASSLGAGQYF. The CDR3 DNA reads TGTGCCAGCAGCTTAGGAGCGGGGCAGTACTTC.

This chain connects TRBV7-2 to TRBJ2-3; maybe TRBD1 (6 bases). The CDR3 runs 17 residues. Looked up from germline, CDR1 is SGHTA and CDR2 is FQGNSA. The V end lost 1 base, the J end lost 2 bases, and 16 bases lay between the germline ends. The CDR3 DNA reads as TGTGCCAGCAGCTTAGGGGGGCTCCAGGATTCCACAGATACGCAGTATTTT. It yields the protein CASSLGGLQDSTDTQYF.

This chain joins TRBV29-1 and TRBJ2-5, with D unresolved. Trimming removed 6 bases at V and 1 base at J, with 15 bases between. Germline values: CDR1 SQVTM, CDR2 ANQGSEA. The CDR3 is 14 amino acids. In nucleotides, the CDR3 is TGCAGCGTCGAGGTGTGGGTTCCCCAAGAGACCCAGTACTTC. It yields the protein CSVEVWVPQETQYF. Full variable domain (outside the CDR3, taken from reference TRBV29-1 and TRBJ2-5): SAVISQKPSRDICQRGTSLTIQCQVDSQVTMMFWYRQQPGQSLTLIATANQGSEATYESGFVIDKFPISRPNLTFSTLTVSNMSPEDSSIYLCSVEVWVPQETQYFGPGTRLLVL.

V is TRBV6-5 and J is TRBJ2-1; D gene unclear. The V and J ends lost 7 bases and 5 bases respectively, with 6 bases between them. The CDR3 runs to 11 residues. CDR1 and CDR2 (germline): MNHEY, SVGAGI. CDR3 sequence: CASTTNNEQFF. The CDR3, as DNA: TGTGCCAGCACCACAAACAATGAGCAGTTCTTC.

The chain carries TRBV7-4 and TRBJ2-1; weak D call: TRBD1 (5 bases). The germline gives CDR1 SGHVT, CDR2 SQSDAQ. V lost 5 bases to trimming and J lost 0 bases, with 17 bases between them. This CDR3 spans 17 amino acids. CDR3 DNA sequence: TGTGCCAGCAGCCTTTCATCAGGGCGGCGCTCCTACAATGAGCAGTTCTTC. Its translation: CASSLSSGRRSYNEQFF.

The rearrangement links TRBV29-1 to TRBJ2-3; D unclear. The germline V gene has CDR1 SQVTM and CDR2 ANQGSEA. V lost 2 bases and J 2 bases, leaving 8 bases between the germline ends. The CDR3 is 13 residues long. CDR3 coding DNA: TGCAGCGTTGAATGGCACCCCACAGATACGCAGTATTTT. Amino acid sequence: CSVEWHPTDTQYF.

This clone was counted a single time. The chain recombines TRBV6-1 with TRBJ2-2; 16 nucleotides match TRBD2. The CDR3 runs 15 residues. J gave up 6 bases and V 6 bases, and 1 base lay outside the gene matches. Germline CDR1 MNHNS, CDR2 SASEGT. The CDR3 sequence: CASRGLAGGAGELFF. CDR3 sequence (DNA): TGTGCCAGCAGGGGACTAGCGGGAGGGGCCGGGGAGCTGTTTTTT.

The chain has TRBV2 and TRBJ2-7; 9 nucleotides match TRBD1. The V gene's germline CDR1 is SNHLY and CDR2 FYNNEI. J was trimmed by 7 bases and V by 6 bases; bases with no gene match: 7. The CDR3 sequence is 13 residues long. The CDR3 DNA reads as TGTGCCAGCAGCGACGGGACAGGGAAAGAGCAGTACTTC. This encodes CASSDGTGKEQYF.

The chain couples TRBV6-5 to TRBJ2-7; tentatively, D is TRBD1 (5 bases). Between the trimmed V and J ends, which lost 0 bases and 3 bases, there was a span of 15 bases. Germline V gene lookup returns CDR1 MNHEY and CDR2 SVGAGI. This CDR3 has 16 residues. The DNA of the CDR3 is TGTGCCAGCAGTTACTCGTTATCAGGGTCAGGCTACGAGCAGTACTTC. As protein: CASSYSLSGSGYEQYF.

Here the CDR3 reads CASSVRGEETQYF. The CDR3 DNA reads as TGTGCCAGCAGCGTCAGGGGAGAGGAGACCCAGTACTTC. The chain uses TRBV9 and TRBJ2-5; maybe TRBD1 (6 bases). V was trimmed by 2 bases and J by 5 bases, leaving 10 bases between them. Germline CDR1 is SGDLS and CDR2 is YYNGEE. The CDR3 sequence is 13 residues long.

This clone was seen a few times. The V gene is TRBV27, the J gene TRBJ2-2; maybe TRBD2 (5 bases). V lost 5 bases and J lost 9, with 19 bases in between. Germline assignment: CDR1 MNHEY and CDR2 SMNVEV (reference sequence). This CDR3 region has 15 residues. DNA of the CDR3: TGTGCCAGCAGTCCGGGATCCCCCGCAAGATGGGAGCTGTTTTTT. This translates into CASSPGSPARWELFF.

This clone was counted once. The rearrangement uses TRBV28 and TRBJ2-2, with 10 bases lining up with TRBD1. Trimming took 7 bases from V and 8 from J; bases not matched to a gene: 7. The CDR3 is made up of 14 amino acids. CDR1 and CDR2 from the germline V gene are MDHEN and SYDVKM. The CDR3 region is CASKGTGVLGELFF. The CDR3 nucleotides are TGTGCCAGCAAGGGGACAGGGGTCTTGGGGGAGCTGTTTTTT.

In this sample, this clone turned up once. CDR3 amino acids: CASSRQGAFQPQHF. The CDR3 DNA reads TGTGCCAGTAGTCGACAGGGGGCCTTTCAGCCCCAGCATTTT. The V call is TRBV19, the J call TRBJ1-5; 10 bases fit TRBD1. CDR1 and CDR2 from the germline V gene are LNHDA and SQIVND (reference sequence). This CDR3 region has 14 residues. V lost 5 bases and J lost 6; bases outside the gene matches: 4.

This clone was recorded a few times. The chain joins TRBV6-1 to TRBJ1-5; D gene uncertain. Germline CDR1 reads MNHNS; CDR2 reads SASEGT. Trimming cost V 2 bases and J 0 bases, with 14 bases left between them. This CDR3 comprises 17 residues. The CDR3 sequence is CASSELGRLYSNQPQHF. The CDR3 DNA reads as TGTGCCAGCAGTGAATTAGGCAGGCTCTATAGCAATCAGCCCCAGCATTTT.

The chain joins TRBV7-7 to TRBJ2-5; TRBD2 agrees at 9 bases. The germline V gene encodes CDR1 SSHAT and CDR2 FNYEAQ (reference sequence). Losses at the gene ends were 5 bases for V and 4 bases for J; bases not matched to a gene: 14. This CDR3 is built from 17 residues. CDR3 sequence: CASSARGGRALVETQYF. DNA for the CDR3: TGTGCCAGCAGCGCGCGGGGCGGGAGGGCCCTGGTAGAGACCCAGTACTTC.

The chain employs TRBV28 and TRBJ2-7, with TRBD1 as a possible D gene (5 bases). The CDR3 is made up of 13 amino acids. Germline V gene sequence: CDR1 MDHEN, CDR2 SYDVKM. V dropped 7 bases and J dropped 4 bases, with 14 bases sitting between them. The CDR3 bases are TGTGCCAGCAAATCCCAGGGCCTATACGAGCAGTACTTC. This encodes CASKSQGLYEQYF.

This CDR3 reads CASRKRMGRTGQNIQYF. CDR3 coding DNA: TGTGCCAGCAGAAAAAGGATGGGCCGGACAGGGCAAAACATTCAGTACTTC. The chain recombines TRBV28 with TRBJ2-4; 8 bases map to TRBD1. Germline CDR1 reads MDHEN; CDR2 reads SYDVKM. J gave up 5 bases and V 6 bases, and 15 bases lay outside the gene matches. The CDR3 is 17 residues long.

The chain is built from TRBV5-3 and TRBJ2-7, with a possible D match to TRBD2 (6 bases). TRBV5-3 is flagged as an ORF with uncertain function. The CDR3 has 13 amino acids. Trimming cost V 4 bases and J 9 bases, with 17 bases left between them. The CDR3 reads CARSTGTFVRQYF. The CDR3 nucleotides read TGTGCCAGAAGCACCGGGACTTTCGTACGGCAGTACTTC.

This chain uses TRBV6-4 with TRBJ2-1; 14 bases line up with TRBD2. Germline V gene sequence: CDR1 MRHNA, CDR2 SNTAGT. The CDR3 length is 17 residues. V shed 2 bases, J shed 7 bases, and the junction held 7 bases outside the gene matches. Written as DNA, the CDR3 is TGTGCCAGCAGTGACGAAGGACTAGCGGGAGGATCGAATGAGCAGTTCTTC. This gives the protein CASSDEGLAGGSNEQFF.

The genes are TRBV7-3 and TRBJ2-1; TRBD2 is a possible D gene (5 bases). The CDR3 spans 16 residues. Germline V gene sequence: CDR1 SGHTA, CDR2 FQGTGA. Trimming left V 0 bases short and J 3 bases short, with 12 bases between. DNA for the CDR3: TGTGCCAGCAGCTTAACCTTGGCGAGCGGCTACAATGAGCAGTTCTTC. Translation: CASSLTLASGYNEQFF.

The gene calls are TRBV30 and TRBJ2-1; 9 bases are shared with TRBD2. J gave up 7 bases and V 5 bases, and 15 bases lay outside the gene matches. The germline V gene encodes CDR1 GTSNPN and CDR2 SVGIG (reference sequence). The CDR3 runs to 16 residues. The CDR3: CAWGPPPSGILNEQFF. CDR3 DNA sequence: TGTGCCTGGGGCCCTCCGCCTAGCGGGATCTTGAATGAGCAGTTCTTC.

The chain employs TRBV5-4 and TRBJ1-5, with D tentatively TRBD1 (5 bases). The CDR3 sequence is 14 residues long. The germline V and J ends were trimmed by 0 bases and 6 bases, with 10 bases remaining between them. Germline V gene data show CDR1 as SGHNT and CDR2 as YYREEE (reference sequence). The CDR3 loop is CASSLGTGGQPQHF. In nucleotides, the CDR3 is TGTGCCAGCAGCTTGGGTACCGGGGGTCAGCCCCAGCATTTT.

This clone was detected once. The CDR3 nucleotides are TGTGCCAGCAGTTCTCGACAGGGGACCACCGGGGAGCTGTTTTTT. Amino acids: CASSSRQGTTGELFF. This sequence joins TRBV27 and TRBJ2-2; 8 nucleotides agree with TRBD1. In germline, CDR1 is MNHEY, CDR2 SMNVEV (reference sequence). The CDR3 has 15 residues. V gave up 4 bases and J gave up 4 bases; unmatched junction bases: 5.

In this sample, this clone turned up once. V gene TRBV7-2 combines with J gene TRBJ2-1; D ambiguous. Germline-derived CDR1 and CDR2 are SGHTA and FQGNSA. CDR3 length equals 15 residues. Trimming left V 3 bases short and J 0 bases short, with 9 bases between. CDR3 in DNA: TGTGCCAGCAGCTTGTGGCTAGGCTCCTACAATGAGCAGTTCTTC. It codes for CASSLWLGSYNEQFF. Full variable domain (rest looked up from reference TRBV7-2 and TRBJ2-1): GAGVSQSPSNKVTEKGKDVELRCDPISGHTALYWYRQSLGQGLEFLIYFQGNSAPDKSGLPSDRFSAERTGGSVSTLTIQRTQQEDSAVYLCASSLWLGSYNEQFFGPGTRLTVL.

J is TRBJ2-5 and V is TRBV5-1; perhaps TRBD2 as D (5 bases). CDR3 length equals 16 residues. The germline V and J ends were trimmed by 6 bases and 5 bases, with 23 bases remaining between them. CDR1 is SGHRS and CDR2 is YFSETQ in the germline V gene. CDR3 nucleotides: TGCGCCAGCAACCCTACTAGAAAAGAAACCAAGGAGACCCAGTACTTC. Translated, it gives CASNPTRKETKETQYF. Drawing the rest from reference TRBV5-1 and TRBJ2-5, the complete variable domain is KAGVTQTPRYLIKTRGQQVTLSCSPISGHRSVSWYQQTPGQGLQFLFEYFSETQRNKGNFPGRFSGRQFSNSRSEMNVSTLELGDSALYLCASNPTRKETKETQYFGPGTRLLVL.

This rearrangement joins TRBV27 to TRBJ2-2, with D possibly matching TRBD2 (6 bases). The length of the CDR3 is 16 residues. Trimming pared 6 bases from V and 1 base from J, leaving 15 bases between. Per the germline V gene, CDR1 is MNHEY and CDR2 is SMNVEV (reference sequence). CDR3 residues: CASRKTGGKNTGELFF. Here the CDR3 DNA reads TGTGCCAGCAGAAAGACCGGCGGGAAGAACACCGGGGAGCTGTTTTTT.

The J gene is TRBJ2-7, the V gene TRBV4-3, with unresolved D. The CDR3 spans 16 residues. Trimming took 1 base from V and 3 from J, leaving 16 bases between them. CDR1 and CDR2 from the germline V gene are LGHNA and YSLEER. The CDR3 spells CASSQGSINANYEQYF. The CDR3 DNA is TGCGCCAGCAGCCAAGGTAGCATCAATGCGAACTACGAGCAGTACTTC.

This clone was found a few times. V usage is TRBV4-3 and J usage is TRBJ2-2; 9 bases fit TRBD2. The V and J ends lost 0 bases and 0 bases, in that order; junction bases with no gene match: 8. From germline, CDR1 is LGHNA and CDR2 YSLEER. There are 19 residues in the CDR3. DNA of the CDR3: TGCGCCAGCAGCCAAGATATGCGGCGGGAGGGCGCGAACACCGGGGAGCTGTTTTTT. Amino acids: CASSQDMRREGANTGELFF.